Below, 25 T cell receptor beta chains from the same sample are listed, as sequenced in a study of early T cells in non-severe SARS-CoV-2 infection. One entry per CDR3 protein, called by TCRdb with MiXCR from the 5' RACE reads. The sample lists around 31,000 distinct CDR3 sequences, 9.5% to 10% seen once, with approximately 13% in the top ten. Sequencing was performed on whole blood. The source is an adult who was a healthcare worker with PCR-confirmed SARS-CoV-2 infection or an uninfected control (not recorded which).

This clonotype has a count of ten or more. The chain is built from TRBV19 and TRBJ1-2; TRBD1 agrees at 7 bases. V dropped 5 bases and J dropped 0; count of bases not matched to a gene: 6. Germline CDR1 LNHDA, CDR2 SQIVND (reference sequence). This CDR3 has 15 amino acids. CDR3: CASSPGTVANYGYTF. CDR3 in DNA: TGTGCCAGTAGTCCCGGGACAGTAGCTAACTATGGCTACACCTTC.

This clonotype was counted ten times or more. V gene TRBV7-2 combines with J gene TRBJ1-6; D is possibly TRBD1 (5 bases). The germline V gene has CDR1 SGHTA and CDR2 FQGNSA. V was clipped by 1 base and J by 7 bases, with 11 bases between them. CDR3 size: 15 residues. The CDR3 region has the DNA TGTGCCAGCAGCTTAGAGGGACGGAGGAATTCACCCCTCCACTTT. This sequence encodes CASSLEGRRNSPLHF.

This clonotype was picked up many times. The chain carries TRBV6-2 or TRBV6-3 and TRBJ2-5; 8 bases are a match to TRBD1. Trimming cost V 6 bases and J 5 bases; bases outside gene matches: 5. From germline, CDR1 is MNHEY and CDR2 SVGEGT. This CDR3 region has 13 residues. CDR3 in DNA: TGTGCCAGCAGAGACAGGGGCCTCGAGACCCAGTACTTC. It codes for CASRDRGLETQYF.

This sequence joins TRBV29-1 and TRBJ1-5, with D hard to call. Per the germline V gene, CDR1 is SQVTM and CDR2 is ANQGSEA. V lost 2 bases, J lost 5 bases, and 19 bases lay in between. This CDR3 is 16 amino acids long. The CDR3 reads CSVESQEPHPHQPQHF. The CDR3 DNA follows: TGCAGCGTTGAATCCCAGGAACCTCACCCGCATCAGCCCCAGCATTTT.

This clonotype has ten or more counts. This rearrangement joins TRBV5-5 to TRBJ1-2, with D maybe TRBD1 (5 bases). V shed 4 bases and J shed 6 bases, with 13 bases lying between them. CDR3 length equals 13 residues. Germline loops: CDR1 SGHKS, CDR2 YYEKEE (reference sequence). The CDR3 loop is CASSARGGDGYTF. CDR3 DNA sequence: TGTGCCAGCAGCGCCCGAGGAGGGGATGGCTACACCTTC.

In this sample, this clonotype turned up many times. DNA for the CDR3: TGTGCCAGCAGTCCCCGTTTCGGGAACGATCAGCCCCAGCATTTT. It encodes CASSPRFGNDQPQHF. The V gene is TRBV12-3 or TRBV12-4, the J gene TRBJ1-5; D is unclear. The CDR3 is 15 residues long. V was trimmed by 5 bases and J by 5 bases, leaving 16 bases between them.

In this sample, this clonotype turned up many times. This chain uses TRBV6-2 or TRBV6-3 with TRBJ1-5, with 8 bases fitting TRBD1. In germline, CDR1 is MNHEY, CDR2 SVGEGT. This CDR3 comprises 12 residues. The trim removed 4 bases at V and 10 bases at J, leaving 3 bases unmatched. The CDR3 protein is CASSWGQDPQHF. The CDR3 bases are TGTGCCAGCAGTTGGGGACAGGACCCCCAGCATTTT.

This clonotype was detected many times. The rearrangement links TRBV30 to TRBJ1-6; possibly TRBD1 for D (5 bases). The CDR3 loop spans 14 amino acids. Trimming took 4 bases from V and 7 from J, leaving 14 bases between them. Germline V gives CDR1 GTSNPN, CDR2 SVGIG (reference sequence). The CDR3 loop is CAWIPDRLNSPLHF. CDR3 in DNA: TGTGCCTGGATTCCAGACAGACTGAATTCACCCCTCCACTTT.

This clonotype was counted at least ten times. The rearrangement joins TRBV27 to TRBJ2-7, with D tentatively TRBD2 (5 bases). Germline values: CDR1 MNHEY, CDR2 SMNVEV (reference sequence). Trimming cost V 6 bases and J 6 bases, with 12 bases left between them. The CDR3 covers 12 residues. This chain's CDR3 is CASRRELGEQYF. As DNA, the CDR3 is TGTGCCAGCAGACGGGAACTGGGCGAGCAGTACTTC.

Written as DNA, the CDR3 is TGTGCCAGCAGCATAGGGGCCAGGGGCGACATTCAGTACTTC. As protein: CASSIGARGDIQYF. The J gene is TRBJ2-4, the V gene TRBV7-3, with D perhaps TRBD1 (6 bases). The ends were cut back, 5 bases at V and 8 bases at J, with 16 bases in the middle. Looked up from germline, CDR1 is SGHTA and CDR2 is FQGTGA. This CDR3 contains 14 residues.

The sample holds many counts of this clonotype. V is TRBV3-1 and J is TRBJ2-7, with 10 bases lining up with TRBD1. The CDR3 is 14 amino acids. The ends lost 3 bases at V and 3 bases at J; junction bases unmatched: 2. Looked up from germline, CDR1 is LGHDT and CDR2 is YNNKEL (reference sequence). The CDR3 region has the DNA TGTGCCAGCAGCCACGGGGACAGGGGCTACGAGCAGTACTTC. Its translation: CASSHGDRGYEQYF.

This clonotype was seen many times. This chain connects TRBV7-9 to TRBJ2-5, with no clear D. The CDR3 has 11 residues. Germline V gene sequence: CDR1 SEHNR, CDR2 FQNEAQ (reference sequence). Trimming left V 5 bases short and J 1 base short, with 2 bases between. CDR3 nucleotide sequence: TGTGCCAGCAGCCTCCAAGAGACCCAGTACTTC. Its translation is CASSLQETQYF.

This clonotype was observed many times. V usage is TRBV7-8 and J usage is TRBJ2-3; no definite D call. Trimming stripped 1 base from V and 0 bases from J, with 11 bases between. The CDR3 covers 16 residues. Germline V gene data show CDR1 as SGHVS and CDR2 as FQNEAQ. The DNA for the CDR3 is TGTGCCAGCAGCTTAGTCAGAGCGAAAAGCACAGATACGCAGTATTTT. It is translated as CASSLVRAKSTDTQYF.

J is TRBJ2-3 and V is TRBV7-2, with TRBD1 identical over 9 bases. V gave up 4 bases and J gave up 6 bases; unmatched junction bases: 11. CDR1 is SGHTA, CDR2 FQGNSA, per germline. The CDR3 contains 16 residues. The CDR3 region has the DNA TGTGCCAGCAGCTCGTCCGGGACAGGGCGCTCTGATACGCAGTATTTT. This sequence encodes CASSSSGTGRSDTQYF. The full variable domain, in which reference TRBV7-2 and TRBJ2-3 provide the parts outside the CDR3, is GAGVSQSPSNKVTEKGKDVELRCDPISGHTALYWYRQSLGQGLEFLIYFQGNSAPDKSGLPSDRFSAERTGGSVSTLTIQRTQQEDSAVYLCASSSSGTGRSDTQYFGPGTRLTVL.

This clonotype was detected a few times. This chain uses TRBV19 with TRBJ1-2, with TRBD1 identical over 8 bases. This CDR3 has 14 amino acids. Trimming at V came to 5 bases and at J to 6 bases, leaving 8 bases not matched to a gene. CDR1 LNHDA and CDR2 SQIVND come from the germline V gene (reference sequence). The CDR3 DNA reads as TGTGCCAGTAGTGCTCGACAGGGGCAGGATGGCTACACCTTC. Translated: CASSARQGQDGYTF.

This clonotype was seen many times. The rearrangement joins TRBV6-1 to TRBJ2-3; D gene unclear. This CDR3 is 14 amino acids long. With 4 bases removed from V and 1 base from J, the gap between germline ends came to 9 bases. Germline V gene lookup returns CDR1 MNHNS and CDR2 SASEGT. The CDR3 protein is CASSVGWGTDTQYF. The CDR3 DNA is TGTGCCAGCAGTGTCGGCTGGGGCACAGATACGCAGTATTTT.

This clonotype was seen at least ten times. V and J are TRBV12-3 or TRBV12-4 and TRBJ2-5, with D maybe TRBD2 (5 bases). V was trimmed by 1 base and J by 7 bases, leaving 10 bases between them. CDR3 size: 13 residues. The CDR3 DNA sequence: TGTGCCAGCAGTTTAGGGCGAGGAGGGACCCAGTACTTC. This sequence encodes CASSLGRGGTQYF.

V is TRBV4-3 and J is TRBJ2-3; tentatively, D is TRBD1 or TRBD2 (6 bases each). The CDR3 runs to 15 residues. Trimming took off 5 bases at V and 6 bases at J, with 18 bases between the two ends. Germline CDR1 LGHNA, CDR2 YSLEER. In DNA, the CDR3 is TGCGCCAGCAGCGGGGGCGGGGCCACCACGGATACGCAGTATTTT. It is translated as CASSGGGATTDTQYF.

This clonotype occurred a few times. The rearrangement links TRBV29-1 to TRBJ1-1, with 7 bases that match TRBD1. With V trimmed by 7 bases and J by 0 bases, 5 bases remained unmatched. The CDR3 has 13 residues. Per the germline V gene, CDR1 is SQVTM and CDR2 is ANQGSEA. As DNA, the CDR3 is TGCAGCGGTAGACAGGGAGTGAACACTGAAGCTTTCTTT. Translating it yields CSGRQGVNTEAFF. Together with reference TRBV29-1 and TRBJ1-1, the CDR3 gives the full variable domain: SAVISQKPSRDICQRGTSLTIQCQVDSQVTMMFWYRQQPGQSLTLIATANQGSEATYESGFVIDKFPISRPNLTFSTLTVSNMSPEDSSIYLCSGRQGVNTEAFFGQGTRLTVV.

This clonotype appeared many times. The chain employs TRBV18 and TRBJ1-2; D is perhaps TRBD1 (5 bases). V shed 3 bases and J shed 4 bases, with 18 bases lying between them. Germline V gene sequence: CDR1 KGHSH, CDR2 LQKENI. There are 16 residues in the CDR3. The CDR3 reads CASSPPTVTEGYGYTF. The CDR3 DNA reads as TGTGCCAGCTCACCTCCCACAGTGACAGAAGGCTATGGCTACACCTTC.

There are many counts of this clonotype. CDR3 coding DNA: TGCAGCGTCGACAGGGAAATGAACACTGAAGCTTTCTTT. The encoded protein is CSVDREMNTEAFF. V is TRBV29-1 and J is TRBJ1-1; TRBD1 matches at 7 bases. CDR3 size: 13 residues. Germline trimming cut 6 bases from V and 0 bases from J; bases unmatched to any gene: 4. CDR1 and CDR2 from the germline V gene are SQVTM and ANQGSEA.

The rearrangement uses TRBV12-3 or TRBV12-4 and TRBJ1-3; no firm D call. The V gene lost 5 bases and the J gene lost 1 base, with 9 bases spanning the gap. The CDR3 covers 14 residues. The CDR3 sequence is CASSATASGNTIYF. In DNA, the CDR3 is TGTGCCAGCAGTGCGACTGCTTCTGGAAACACCATATATTTT.

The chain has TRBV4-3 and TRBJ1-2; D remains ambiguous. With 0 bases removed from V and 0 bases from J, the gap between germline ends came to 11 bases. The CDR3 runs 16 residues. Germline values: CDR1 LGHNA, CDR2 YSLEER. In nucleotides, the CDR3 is TGCGCCAGCAGCCAAGATACCACAGTAGCTAACTATGGCTACACCTTC. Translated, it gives CASSQDTTVANYGYTF.

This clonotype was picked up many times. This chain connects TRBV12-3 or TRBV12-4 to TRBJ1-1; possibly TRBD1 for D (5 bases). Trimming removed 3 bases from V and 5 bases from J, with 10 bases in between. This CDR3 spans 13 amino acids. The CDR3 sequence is CASSFFGGTEAFF. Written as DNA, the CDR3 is TGTGCCAGCAGTTTTTTCGGGGGAACTGAAGCTTTCTTT.

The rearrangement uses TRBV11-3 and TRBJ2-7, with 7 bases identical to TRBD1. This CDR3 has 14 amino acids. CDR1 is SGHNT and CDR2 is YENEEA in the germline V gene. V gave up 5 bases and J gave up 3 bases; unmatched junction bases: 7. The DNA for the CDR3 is TGTGCCAGCAGCAAAACAGGGGTTGACTACGAGCAGTACTTC. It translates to CASSKTGVDYEQYF.